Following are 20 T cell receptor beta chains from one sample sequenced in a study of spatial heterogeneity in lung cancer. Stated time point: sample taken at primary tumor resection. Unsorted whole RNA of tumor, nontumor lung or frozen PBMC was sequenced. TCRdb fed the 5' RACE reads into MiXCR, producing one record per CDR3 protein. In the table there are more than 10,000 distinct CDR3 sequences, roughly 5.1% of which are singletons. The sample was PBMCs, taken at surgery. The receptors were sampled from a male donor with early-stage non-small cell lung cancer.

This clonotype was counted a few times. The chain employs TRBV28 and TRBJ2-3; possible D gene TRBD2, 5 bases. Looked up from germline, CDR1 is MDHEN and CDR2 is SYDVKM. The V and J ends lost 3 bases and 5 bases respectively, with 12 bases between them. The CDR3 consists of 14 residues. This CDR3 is CASSFGPREDTQYF. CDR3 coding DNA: TGTGCCAGCAGTTTCGGACCCCGGGAAGATACGCAGTATTTT.

The CDR3 coding sequence is TGCAGTGCTAGAGGCCTCTCGGCCGGGGAGCTGTTTTTT. This codes for CSARGLSAGELFF. The chain has TRBV20-1 and TRBJ2-2; D gene ambiguous. CDR1 is DFQATT and CDR2 is SNEGSKA in the germline V gene (reference sequence). The CDR3 length is 13 residues. Between the trimmed V and J ends, which lost 1 base and 6 bases, there was a span of 9 bases.

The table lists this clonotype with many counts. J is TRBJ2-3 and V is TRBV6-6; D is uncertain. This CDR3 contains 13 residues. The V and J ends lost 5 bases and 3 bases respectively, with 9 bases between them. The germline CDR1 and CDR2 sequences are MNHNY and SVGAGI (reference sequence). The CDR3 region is CASSISLTDTQYF. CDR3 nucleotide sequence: TGTGCCAGCAGTATTTCATTGACAGATACGCAGTATTTT.

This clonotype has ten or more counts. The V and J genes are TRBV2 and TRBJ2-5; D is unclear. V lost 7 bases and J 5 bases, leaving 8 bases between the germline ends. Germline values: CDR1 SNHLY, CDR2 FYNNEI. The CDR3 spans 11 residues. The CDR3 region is CASTQQETQYF. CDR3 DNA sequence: TGTGCCAGCACCCAGCAGGAGACCCAGTACTTC.

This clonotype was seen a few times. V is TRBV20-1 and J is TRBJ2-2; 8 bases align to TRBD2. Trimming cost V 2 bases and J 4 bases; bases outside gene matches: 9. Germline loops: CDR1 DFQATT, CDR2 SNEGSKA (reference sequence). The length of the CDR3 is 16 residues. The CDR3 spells CSARPRRRGATGELFF. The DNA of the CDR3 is TGCAGTGCTAGACCACGTCGGCGGGGGGCCACCGGGGAGCTGTTTTTT.

The CDR3 is CASSLAPPGVFGYTF. The CDR3 coding sequence is TGTGCCAGCAGCTTAGCTCCTCCCGGGGTCTTCGGCTACACCTTC. The chain couples TRBV7-2 to TRBJ1-2; D is uncertain. With 0 bases removed from V and 8 bases from J, the gap between germline ends came to 16 bases. Germline V gene lookup returns CDR1 SGHTA and CDR2 FQGNSA. The CDR3 is 15 residues long.

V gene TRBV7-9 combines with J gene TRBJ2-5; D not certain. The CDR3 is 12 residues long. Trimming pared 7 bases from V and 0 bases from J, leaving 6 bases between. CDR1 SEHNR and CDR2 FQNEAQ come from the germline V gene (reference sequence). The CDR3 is CASMEYQETQYF. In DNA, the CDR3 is TGTGCCAGCATGGAGTACCAAGAGACCCAGTACTTC.

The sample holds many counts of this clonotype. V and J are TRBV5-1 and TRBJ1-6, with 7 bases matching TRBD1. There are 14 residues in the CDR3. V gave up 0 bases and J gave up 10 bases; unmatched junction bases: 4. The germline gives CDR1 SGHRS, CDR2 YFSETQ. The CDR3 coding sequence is TGCGCCAGCAGCTTGGAGGGGGCGGCATCACCCCTCCACTTT. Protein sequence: CASSLEGAASPLHF.

The CDR3 DNA follows: TGTGCCAGCAGCCCGGGACTATCGACTGAGCAGTACTTC. Protein: CASSPGLSTEQYF. The V call is TRBV6-5, the J call TRBJ2-7, with 7 bases aligning to TRBD2. CDR3 length: 13 residues. The junction had 9 bases not matched to a gene; V was cut back by 6 bases and J by 7 bases. Germline-derived CDR1 and CDR2 are MNHEY and SVGAGI.

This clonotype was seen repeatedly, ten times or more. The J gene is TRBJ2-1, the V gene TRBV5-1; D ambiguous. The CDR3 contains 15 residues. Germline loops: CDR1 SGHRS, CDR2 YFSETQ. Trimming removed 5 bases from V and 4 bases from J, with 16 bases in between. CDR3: CASRLTPSLYNEQFF. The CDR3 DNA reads TGCGCCAGCAGGTTGACACCGTCCTTATACAATGAGCAGTTCTTC.

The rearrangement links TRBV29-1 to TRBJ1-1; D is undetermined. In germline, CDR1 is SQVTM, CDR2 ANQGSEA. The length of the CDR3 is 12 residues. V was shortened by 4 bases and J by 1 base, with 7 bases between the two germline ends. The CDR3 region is CSVATGNTEAFF. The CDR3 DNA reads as TGCAGCGTTGCAACCGGGAACACTGAAGCTTTCTTT.

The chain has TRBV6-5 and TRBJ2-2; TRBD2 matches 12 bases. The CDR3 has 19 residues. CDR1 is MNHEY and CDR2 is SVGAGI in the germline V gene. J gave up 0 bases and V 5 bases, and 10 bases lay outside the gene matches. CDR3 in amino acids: CASSRTLLAGGPNTGELFF. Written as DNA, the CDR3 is TGTGCCAGCAGTCGCACCCTACTAGCGGGAGGACCGAACACCGGGGAGCTGTTTTTT.

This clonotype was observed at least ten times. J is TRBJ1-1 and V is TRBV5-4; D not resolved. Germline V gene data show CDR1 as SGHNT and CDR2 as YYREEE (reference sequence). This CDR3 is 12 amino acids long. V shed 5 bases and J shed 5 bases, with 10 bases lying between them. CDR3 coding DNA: TGTGCCAGCAGGGGTCGGAAGACTGAAGCTTTCTTT. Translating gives CASRGRKTEAFF.

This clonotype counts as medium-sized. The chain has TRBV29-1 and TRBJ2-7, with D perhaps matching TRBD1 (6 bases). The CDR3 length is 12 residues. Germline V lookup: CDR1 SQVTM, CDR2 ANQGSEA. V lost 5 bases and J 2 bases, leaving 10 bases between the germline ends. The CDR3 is CSVSTGTYEQYF. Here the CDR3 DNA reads TGCAGCGTTTCTACAGGGACCTACGAGCAGTACTTC.

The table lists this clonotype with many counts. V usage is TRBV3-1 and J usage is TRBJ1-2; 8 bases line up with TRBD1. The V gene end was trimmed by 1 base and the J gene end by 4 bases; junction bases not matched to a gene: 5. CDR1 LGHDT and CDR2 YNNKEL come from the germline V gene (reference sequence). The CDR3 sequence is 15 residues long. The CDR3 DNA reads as TGTGCCAGCAGCCAAGCCGACAGGGGCGGCTATGGCTACACCTTC. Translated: CASSQADRGGYGYTF.

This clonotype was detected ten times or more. CDR3 residues: CSASLTGSNQPQHF. CDR3 sequence (DNA): TGCAGTGCTAGTTTGACAGGGAGCAATCAGCCCCAGCATTTT. V gene TRBV20-1 combines with J gene TRBJ1-5, with 7 bases that match TRBD1. V lost 3 bases to trimming and J lost 1 base; unmatched junction nucleotides: 3. CDR1 and CDR2 (germline): DFQATT, SNEGSKA (reference sequence). The CDR3 is 14 amino acids.

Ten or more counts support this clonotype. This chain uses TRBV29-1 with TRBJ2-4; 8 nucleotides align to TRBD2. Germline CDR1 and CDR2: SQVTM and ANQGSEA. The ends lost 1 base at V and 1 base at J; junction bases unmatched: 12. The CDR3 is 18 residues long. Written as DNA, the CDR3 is TGCAGCGTTGAAGCGGTGCGTCGGGGGGGCAATGCCAAAAACATTCAGTACTTC. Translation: CSVEAVRRGGNAKNIQYF.

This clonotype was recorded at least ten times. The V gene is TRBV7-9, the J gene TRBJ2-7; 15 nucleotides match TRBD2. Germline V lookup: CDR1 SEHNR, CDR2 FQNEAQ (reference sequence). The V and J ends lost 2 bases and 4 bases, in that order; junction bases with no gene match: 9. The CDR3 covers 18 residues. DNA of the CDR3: TGTGCCAGCAGCTTACAGTTCGGACTAGCGGGGGGGCAGTACGAGCAGTACTTC. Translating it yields CASSLQFGLAGGQYEQYF.

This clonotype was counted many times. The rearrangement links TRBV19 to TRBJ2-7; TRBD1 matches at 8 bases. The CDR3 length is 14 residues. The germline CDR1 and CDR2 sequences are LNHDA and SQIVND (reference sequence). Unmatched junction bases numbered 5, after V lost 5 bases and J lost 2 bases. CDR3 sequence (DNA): TGTGCCAGTAGTCTAACGGGACAGGCCTACGAGCAGTACTTC. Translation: CASSLTGQAYEQYF.

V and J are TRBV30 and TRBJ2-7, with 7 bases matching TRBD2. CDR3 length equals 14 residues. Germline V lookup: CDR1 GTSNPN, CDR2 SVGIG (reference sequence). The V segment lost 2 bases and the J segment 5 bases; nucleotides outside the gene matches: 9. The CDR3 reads CAWSLRLAIHEQYF. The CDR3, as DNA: TGTGCCTGGAGTCTGAGACTAGCTATCCACGAGCAGTACTTC.